The rows below give T cell receptor beta chains drawn from one sample of a study of cytomegalovirus exposure and HLA in healthy donors. Here immunoSEQ multiplex PCR was the method, and the copy in TCRdb shows in-frame clones only, minus some. Here the sample table reports some 39,000 clones. Sequencing input: PBMCs. These receptors were obtained from a man younger than 45 in good health and CMV-seronegative. Each CDR3 is given with its conserved first and last residue. The D gene is left open where the match is weak.

CASITQGVETQYF	TGCGCCAGCATCACGCAGGGCGTAGAGACCCAGTACTTC	TRBJ2-5	NA	13	TRBV10-2
CSVAFPQGGTGELFF	TGCAGCGTTGCTTTTCCCCAGGGAGGGACCGGGGAGCTGTTTTTT	TRBJ2-2	TRBD2	15	TRBV29-1
CASRAQGLMNTEAFF	TGCGCCAGCCGGGCGCAGGGGTTAATGAACACTGAAGCTTTCTTT	TRBJ1-1	NA	15	TRBV5-1
CASSLSGTSGVGDEQFF	TGTGCCAGCAGCTTATCCGGGACTAGCGGGGTTGGGGATGAGCAGTTCTTC	TRBJ2-1	TRBD2	17	TRBV7-2
CASSSGDSEKLFF	TGTGCCAGCAGTTCTGGGGACAGTGAAAAACTGTTTTTT	TRBJ1-4	TRBD1	13	TRBV6-1
CASSTSQGREKLFF	TGTGCCAGCAGCACCAGCCAAGGGAGGGAAAAACTGTTTTTT	TRBJ1-4	NA	14	TRBV9
CASSQDVKLQGWYEQYF	TGCGCCAGCAGCCAAGACGTTAAGCTGCAGGGTTGGTACGAGCAGTACTTC	TRBJ2-7	NA	17	TRBV4-1
CASSWDWGLYEQYF	TGCGCCAGCAGTTGGGATTGGGGCCTTTACGAGCAGTACTTC	TRBJ2-7	NA	14	TRBV4-1
CASSPPGSGKLLNEQYF	TGTGCCAGCAGTCCTCCGGGTAGCGGGAAACTCTTGAACGAGCAGTACTTC	TRBJ2-7	TRBD2	17	TRBV13
CASSEYEGHPGSGELFF	TGTGCCAGCAGTGAATACGAGGGACACCCCGGCAGCGGGGAGCTGTTTTTT	TRBJ2-2	NA	17	TRBV25-1
CASRRTGASYEQYF	TGTGCCAGCAGGAGAACAGGGGCCAGCTACGAGCAGTACTTC	TRBJ2-7	TRBD1	14	TRBV6-5
CASSQFGLAGEMAKNIQYF	TGCGCCAGCAGCCAATTTGGACTAGCGGGGGAGATGGCCAAAAACATTCAGTACTTC	TRBJ2-4	TRBD2	19	TRBV4-3
CASSESSGVQTQYF	TGTGCCAGCAGTGAATCGTCAGGGGTGCAGACCCAGTACTTC	TRBJ2-5	NA	14	TRBV25-1